These T cell receptor beta chains were read from a single sample in a study of tumor-infiltrating lymphocytes in localized non-small cell lung cancer. Libraries were prepared by immunoSEQ multiplex PCR; TCRdb keeps only in-frame clonotypes and omits some of them. The data hold about 12,000 clones, with 85% to 90% observed a single time. Sequenced: lung tumor tissue. The receptors were gathered from a human donor with non-small cell lung cancer. CDR3s include the opening cysteine and the closing phenylalanine or tryptophan. Each record gives: D gene, clone size, V gene, J gene, CDR3 protein, CDR3 DNA. The D gene is left open where the match is weak. A clone size is listed for some rows: how often the clone was seen (once, few, many), or a class if it is expanded.

D gene: NA; clone size: NA; V gene: TRBV6-1; J gene: TRBJ1-4; CDR3 protein: CASSATWTDEKLFF; CDR3 DNA: TGTGCCAGCAGTGCAACTTGGACAGATGAAAAACTGTTTTTT
D gene: NA; clone size: NA; V gene: TRBV9; J gene: TRBJ2-1; CDR3 protein: CASSAHSGTLSYNEQFF; CDR3 DNA: TGTGCCAGCAGCGCGCACTCCGGGACCCTCTCCTACAATGAGCAGTTCTTC
D gene: NA; clone size: NA; V gene: TRBV4-2; J gene: TRBJ2-1; CDR3 protein: CASSLWRASYNEQFF; CDR3 DNA: TGTGCCAGCAGCCTCTGGAGGGCTTCCTACAATGAGCAGTTCTTC
D gene: NA; clone size: NA; V gene: TRBV4-2; J gene: TRBJ2-1; CDR3 protein: CASSQDLRAHNEQFF; CDR3 DNA: TGTGCCAGCAGCCAAGATTTGAGGGCCCACAATGAGCAGTTCTTC
D gene: TRBD2; clone size: NA; V gene: TRBV18; J gene: TRBJ2-3; CDR3 protein: CASSPPNAGLAGGPTKADTQYF; CDR3 DNA: TGTGCCAGCTCACCACCGAACGCCGGACTAGCGGGAGGGCCGACTAAGGCAGATACGCAGTATTTT
D gene: TRBD1; clone size: NA; V gene: TRBV7-9; J gene: TRBJ1-2; CDR3 protein: CASSFDPGQGAGGYTF; CDR3 DNA: TGTGCCAGCAGCTTTGATCCGGGACAGGGGGCAGGAGGCTACACCTTC
D gene: TRBD2; clone size: once; V gene: TRBV11-2; J gene: TRBJ2-7; CDR3 protein: CASSRVAGEGYEQYF; CDR3 DNA: TGTGCCAGCAGCCGAGTAGCGGGAGAAGGGTACGAGCAGTACTTC
D gene: NA; clone size: NA; V gene: TRBV4-1; J gene: TRBJ2-4; CDR3 protein: CASSQVEDIQYF; CDR3 DNA: TGCGCCAGCAGCCAGGTTGAGGACATTCAGTACTTC
D gene: NA; clone size: once; V gene: TRBV20-1; J gene: TRBJ2-3; CDR3 protein: CSALEDTQYF; CDR3 DNA: TGCAGTGCCCTGGAAGATACGCAGTATTTT
D gene: NA; clone size: NA; V gene: TRBV4-2; J gene: TRBJ2-7; CDR3 protein: CASSSLTGAGEQYF; CDR3 DNA: TGTGCCAGCAGCTCGTTGACAGGTGCTGGCGAGCAGTACTTC
D gene: NA; clone size: NA; V gene: TRBV5-1; J gene: TRBJ1-1; CDR3 protein: CASSNLRGGMNTEAFF; CDR3 DNA: TGCGCCAGCAGCAATCTTAGGGGGGGAATGAACACTGAAGCTTTCTTT
D gene: NA; clone size: NA; V gene: TRBV4-1; J gene: TRBJ2-7; CDR3 protein: CASSQVTGSSYEQYF; CDR3 DNA: TGCGCCAGCAGCCAGGTTACAGGGAGCTCCTACGAGCAGTACTTC
D gene: NA; clone size: few; V gene: TRBV25-1; J gene: TRBJ1-6; CDR3 protein: CASSEYRDNSPLHF; CDR3 DNA: TGTGCCAGCAGTGAATACAGGGATAATTCACCCCTCCACTTT
D gene: NA; clone size: NA; V gene: TRBV30; J gene: TRBJ1-1; CDR3 protein: CAWRESTNTEAFF; CDR3 DNA: TGTGCCTGGAGAGAGTCCACTAACACTGAAGCTTTCTTT
D gene: TRBD1; clone size: NA; V gene: TRBV30; J gene: TRBJ1-2; CDR3 protein: CAWSRGQGLRGYTF; CDR3 DNA: TGTGCCTGGAGTCGGGGACAGGGTCTGAGAGGCTACACCTTC
D gene: NA; clone size: NA; V gene: TRBV30; J gene: TRBJ2-1; CDR3 protein: CAWSVSGWGEQFF; CDR3 DNA: TGTGCCTGGAGTGTGTCGGGGTGGGGTGAGCAGTTCTTC
D gene: NA; clone size: NA; V gene: TRBV28; J gene: TRBJ2-1; CDR3 protein: CASSLGGNVGEQFF; CDR3 DNA: TGTGCCAGCAGTTTAGGGGGGAACGTTGGTGAGCAGTTCTTC
D gene: NA; clone size: NA; V gene: TRBV28; J gene: TRBJ2-7; CDR3 protein: CASSLGGNYEQYF; CDR3 DNA: TGTGCCAGCAGTTTAGGCGGGAATTACGAGCAGTACTTC
D gene: TRBD1; clone size: NA; V gene: TRBV5-4; J gene: TRBJ2-1; CDR3 protein: CASSPGQPYNEQFF; CDR3 DNA: TGTGCCAGCAGCCCGGGACAGCCCTACAATGAGCAGTTCTTC
D gene: NA; clone size: NA; V gene: TRBV29-1; J gene: TRBJ1-2; CDR3 protein: CSVEVFTFSRGISAGNYGYTF; CDR3 DNA: TGCAGCGTTGAAGTGTTTACTTTTTCCAGGGGAATTTCTGCGGGTAACTATGGCTACACCTTC
D gene: TRBD1; clone size: NA; V gene: TRBV5-4; J gene: TRBJ2-1; CDR3 protein: CASSLDRGPGNEQFF; CDR3 DNA: TGTGCCAGCAGCTTGGACAGGGGGCCCGGCAATGAGCAGTTCTTC
D gene: NA; clone size: once; V gene: TRBV27; J gene: TRBJ2-3; CDR3 protein: CASSLGTWTDTQYF; CDR3 DNA: TGTGCCAGCAGTTTGGGGACTTGGACAGATACGCAGTATTTT
D gene: NA; clone size: NA; V gene: TRBV27; J gene: TRBJ1-5; CDR3 protein: CASRPVWGLRQPQHF; CDR3 DNA: TGTGCCAGCCGTCCGGTGTGGGGTCTCCGTCAGCCCCAGCATTTT
D gene: TRBD1; clone size: NA; V gene: TRBV7-3; J gene: TRBJ2-3; CDR3 protein: CASSLTGGTDTQYF; CDR3 DNA: TGTGCCAGCAGCCTGACAGGGGGGACAGATACGCAGTATTTT
D gene: NA; clone size: NA; V gene: TRBV6-1; J gene: TRBJ1-2; CDR3 protein: CASIGGRGYGYTF; CDR3 DNA: TGTGCCAGCATTGGGGGGAGAGGCTATGGCTACACCTTC
D gene: NA; clone size: NA; V gene: TRBV28; J gene: TRBJ2-1; CDR3 protein: CATTSRRDEQFF; CDR3 DNA: TGTGCCACCACCAGTCGGCGGGATGAGCAGTTCTTC
D gene: TRBD1; clone size: NA; V gene: TRBV7-9; J gene: TRBJ1-2; CDR3 protein: CASSSGGTGQNYGYTF; CDR3 DNA: TGTGCCAGCAGCTCCGGGGGGACAGGCCAAAACTATGGCTACACCTTC
D gene: NA; clone size: NA; V gene: TRBV5-8; J gene: TRBJ1-5; CDR3 protein: CASSLRIGRVGNQPQHF; CDR3 DNA: TGTGCCAGCAGCCTGAGGATAGGCCGGGTGGGCAATCAGCCCCAGCATTTT
D gene: TRBD1; clone size: NA; V gene: TRBV6-6; J gene: TRBJ2-1; CDR3 protein: CASRSPGQGNNEQFF; CDR3 DNA: TGTGCCAGCAGATCCCCGGGACAGGGGAACAATGAGCAGTTCTTC
D gene: NA; clone size: NA; V gene: TRBV9; J gene: TRBJ1-2; CDR3 protein: CASSVDGVDYGYTF; CDR3 DNA: TGTGCCAGCAGCGTAGATGGAGTGGACTATGGCTACACCTTC
D gene: TRBD2; clone size: NA; V gene: TRBV10-3; J gene: TRBJ2-1; CDR3 protein: CAIRGDGTSGKIDEQFF; CDR3 DNA: TGTGCCATCAGGGGGGATGGGACTAGCGGGAAGATAGATGAGCAGTTCTTC
D gene: TRBD1; clone size: NA; V gene: TRBV2; J gene: TRBJ2-7; CDR3 protein: CASSVIRQGDEQYF; CDR3 DNA: TGTGCCAGCAGTGTGATCAGACAGGGCGACGAGCAGTACTTC
D gene: TRBD2; clone size: NA; V gene: TRBV30; J gene: TRBJ2-7; CDR3 protein: CAWSPGSGSYEQYF; CDR3 DNA: TGTGCCTGGAGTCCCGGTAGCGGGAGCTACGAGCAGTACTTC
D gene: TRBD2; clone size: NA; V gene: TRBV7-9; J gene: TRBJ2-3; CDR3 protein: CASRGTSGSWDTQYF; CDR3 DNA: TGTGCCAGCAGAGGGACTAGCGGGAGTTGGGATACGCAGTATTTT
D gene: NA; clone size: NA; V gene: TRBV19; J gene: TRBJ2-7; CDR3 protein: CASSLSSGQSSYEQYF; CDR3 DNA: TGTGCCAGTAGTTTATCTTCAGGACAGAGCTCCTACGAGCAGTACTTC
D gene: NA; clone size: NA; V gene: TRBV6-5; J gene: TRBJ2-2; CDR3 protein: CASSYSFSRLGELFF; CDR3 DNA: TGTGCCAGCAGTTACTCGTTCTCGAGGCTTGGGGAGCTGTTTTTT
D gene: TRBD1; clone size: NA; V gene: TRBV5-1; J gene: TRBJ2-7; CDR3 protein: CASSWGGTGGTYEQYF; CDR3 DNA: TGCGCCAGCAGCTGGGGTGGGACAGGGGGAACCTACGAGCAGTACTTC
D gene: NA; clone size: NA; V gene: TRBV4-1; J gene: TRBJ2-7; CDR3 protein: CASSQVPGLISYEQYF; CDR3 DNA: TGCGCCAGCAGCCAGGTACCGGGACTGATCTCCTACGAGCAGTACTTC
D gene: NA; clone size: NA; V gene: TRBV4-2; J gene: TRBJ1-2; CDR3 protein: CASSQDLSSYGYTF; CDR3 DNA: TGTGCCAGCAGCCAAGATCTGAGCAGCTATGGCTACACCTTC
D gene: NA; clone size: NA; V gene: TRBV6-4; J gene: TRBJ1-5; CDR3 protein: CASRRDFDSNQPQHF; CDR3 DNA: TGTGCCAGCAGGAGGGACTTCGATAGCAATCAGCCCCAGCATTTT
D gene: TRBD1; clone size: NA; V gene: TRBV27; J gene: TRBJ1-2; CDR3 protein: CASSSHTGDKGYTF; CDR3 DNA: TGTGCCAGCAGTTCCCACACAGGGGATAAAGGCTACACCTTC
D gene: NA; clone size: NA; V gene: TRBV30; J gene: TRBJ2-3; CDR3 protein: CAWSASSTDTQYF; CDR3 DNA: TGTGCCTGGAGTGCATCTAGCACAGATACGCAGTATTTT
D gene: NA; clone size: NA; V gene: TRBV13; J gene: TRBJ1-1; CDR3 protein: CASSAWKTEAFF; CDR3 DNA: TGTGCCAGCAGCGCGTGGAAGACTGAAGCTTTCTTT
D gene: NA; clone size: medium-sized; V gene: TRBV29-1; J gene: TRBJ2-2; CDR3 protein: CSVDSSGNTGELFF; CDR3 DNA: TGCAGCGTTGACAGTAGCGGTAACACCGGGGAGCTGTTTTTT
D gene: TRBD1; clone size: NA; V gene: TRBV5-6; J gene: TRBJ2-7; CDR3 protein: CASSSWTGRYEQYF; CDR3 DNA: TGTGCCAGCAGCTCATGGACAGGGAGGTACGAGCAGTACTTC
D gene: NA; clone size: NA; V gene: TRBV9; J gene: TRBJ1-1; CDR3 protein: CASSVSWGTEAFF; CDR3 DNA: TGTGCCAGCAGCGTTTCATGGGGCACTGAAGCTTTCTTT